This T cell receptor (beta chain) came from a study of Ad26.COV2.S vaccination and SARS-CoV-2 variants. Study as a whole: Enrolled in COV1001, the donor was in the Ad26.COV2.S trial arm, which received the vaccine. The authors gave Ad26.COV2.S intramuscularly, either once or twice 56 days apart. General observations from the study: Comparability of non-spike TCR breadth was observed across vaccine and placebo recipients.

The CDR3 sequence is 17 residues long. CDR1 and CDR2 from the germline V gene are LGHNA and YNFKEQ. J lost 1 base, V lost 6 bases, and 12 bases had no gene match. Treatment specified: 15 to 20 received Ad26.COV2.S at low or high dose, single or two shots; five or six received placebo; per-sample allocation not given. Specimen acquisition occurred on day 63 following the initial vaccine or placebo injection. Ad26 vector vaccine expressed Wuhan-strain SARS-CoV-2 spike. Sequenced by immunoSEQ multiplex PCR; TCRdb stores in-frame clones only, minus some. The data show about 460,000 clones, about 89% seen once. About this clone itself: The target antigen is unknown.

This sample comprised peripheral blood, obtained in a trial of Ad26.COV2.S vaccine versus placebo. The chain employs TRBV4-2 and TRBJ1-1, with 9 bases lining up with TRBD1. The TCR comes from a person between 18 and 59 years old who received the Ad26.COV2.S COVID-19 vaccine or a placebo. The CDR3 protein is CASRTGTGRSRNTEAFF. Here the CDR3 DNA reads TGTGCCAGCAGAACCGGGACAGGGAGGTCTCGGAACACTGAAGCTTTCTTT.